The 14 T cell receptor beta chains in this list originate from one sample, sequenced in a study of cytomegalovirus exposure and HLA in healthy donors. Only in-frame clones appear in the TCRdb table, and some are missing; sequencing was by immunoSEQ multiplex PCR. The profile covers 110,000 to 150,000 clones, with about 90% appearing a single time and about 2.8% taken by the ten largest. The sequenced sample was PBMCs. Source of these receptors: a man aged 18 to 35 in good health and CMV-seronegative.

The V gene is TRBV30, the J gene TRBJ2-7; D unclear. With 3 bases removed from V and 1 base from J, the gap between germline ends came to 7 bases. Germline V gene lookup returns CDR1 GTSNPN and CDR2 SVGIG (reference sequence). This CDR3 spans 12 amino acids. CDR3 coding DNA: TGTGCCTGGAGCCCCGCGTCCTACGAGCAGTACTTC. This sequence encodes CAWSPASYEQYF.

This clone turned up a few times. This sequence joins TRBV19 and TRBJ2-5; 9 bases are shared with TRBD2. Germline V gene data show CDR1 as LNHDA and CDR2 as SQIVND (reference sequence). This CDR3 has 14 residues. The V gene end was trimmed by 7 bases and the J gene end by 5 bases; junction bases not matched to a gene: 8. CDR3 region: CASNRGGAGETQYF. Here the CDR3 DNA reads TGTGCCAGTAACCGCGGGGGGGCCGGGGAGACCCAGTACTTC.

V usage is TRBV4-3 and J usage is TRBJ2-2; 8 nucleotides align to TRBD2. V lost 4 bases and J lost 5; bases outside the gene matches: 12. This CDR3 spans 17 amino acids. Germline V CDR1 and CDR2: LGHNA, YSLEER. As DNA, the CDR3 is TGCGCCAGCAGCCCAACCGGGGGGGCAGGGAGGACCGGGGAGCTGTTTTTT. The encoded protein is CASSPTGGAGRTGELFF.

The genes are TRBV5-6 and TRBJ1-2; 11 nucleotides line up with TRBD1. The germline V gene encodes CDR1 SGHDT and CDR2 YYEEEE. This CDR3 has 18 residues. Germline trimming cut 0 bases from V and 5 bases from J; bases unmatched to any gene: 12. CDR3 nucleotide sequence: TGTGCCAGCAGCTTGGAATTATCTGGGACAGGGGGTCTTTATGGCTACACCTTC. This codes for CASSLELSGTGGLYGYTF.

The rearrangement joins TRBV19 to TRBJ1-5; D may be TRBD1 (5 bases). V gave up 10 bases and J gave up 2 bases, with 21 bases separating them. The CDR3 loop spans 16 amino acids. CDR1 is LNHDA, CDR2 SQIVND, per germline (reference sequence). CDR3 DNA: TGTGCCACCTTAGATCTGGGGGGAAGGGGCAATCAGCCCCAGCATTTT. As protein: CATLDLGGRGNQPQHF. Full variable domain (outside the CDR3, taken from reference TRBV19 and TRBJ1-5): DGGITQSPKYLFRKEGQNVTLSCEQNLNHDAMYWYRQDPGQGLRLIYYSQIVNDFQKGDIAEGYSVSREKKESFPLTVTSAQKNPTAFYLCATLDLGGRGNQPQHFGDGTRLSIL.

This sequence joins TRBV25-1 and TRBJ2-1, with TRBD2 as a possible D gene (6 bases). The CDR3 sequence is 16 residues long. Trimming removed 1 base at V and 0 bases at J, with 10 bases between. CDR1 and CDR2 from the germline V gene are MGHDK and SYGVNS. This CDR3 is CASSESGVGSYNEQFF. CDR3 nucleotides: TGTGCCAGCAGTGAATCGGGGGTTGGCTCCTACAATGAGCAGTTCTTC.

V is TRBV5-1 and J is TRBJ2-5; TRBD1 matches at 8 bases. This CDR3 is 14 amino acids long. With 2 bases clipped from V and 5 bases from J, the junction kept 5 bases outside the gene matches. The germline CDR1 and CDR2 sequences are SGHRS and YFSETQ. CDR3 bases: TGCGCCAGCAGCTTTACCCAGGGGGCCGAGACCCAGTACTTC. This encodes CASSFTQGAETQYF. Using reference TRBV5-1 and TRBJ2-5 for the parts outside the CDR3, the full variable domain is KAGVTQTPRYLIKTRGQQVTLSCSPISGHRSVSWYQQTPGQGLQFLFEYFSETQRNKGNFPGRFSGRQFSNSRSEMNVSTLELGDSALYLCASSFTQGAETQYFGPGTRLLVL.

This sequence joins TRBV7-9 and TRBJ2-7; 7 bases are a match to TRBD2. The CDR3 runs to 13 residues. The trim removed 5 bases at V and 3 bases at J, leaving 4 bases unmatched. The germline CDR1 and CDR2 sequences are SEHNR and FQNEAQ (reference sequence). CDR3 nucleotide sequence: TGTGCCAGCAGCCGTGGGGGGGGCTACGAGCAGTACTTC. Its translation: CASSRGGGYEQYF. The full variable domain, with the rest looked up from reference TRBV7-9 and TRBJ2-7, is DTGVSQNPRHKITKRGQNVTFRCDPISEHNRLYWYRQTLGQGPEFLTYFQNEAQLEKSRLLSDRFSAERPKGSFSTLEIQRTEQGDSAMYLCASSRGGGYEQYFGPGTRLTVT.

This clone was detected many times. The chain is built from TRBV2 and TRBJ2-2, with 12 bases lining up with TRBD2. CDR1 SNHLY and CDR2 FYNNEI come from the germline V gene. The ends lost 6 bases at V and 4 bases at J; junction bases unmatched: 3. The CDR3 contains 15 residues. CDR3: CASRASGRGTGELFF. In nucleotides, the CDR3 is TGTGCCAGCAGAGCTAGCGGGAGGGGCACCGGGGAGCTGTTTTTT.

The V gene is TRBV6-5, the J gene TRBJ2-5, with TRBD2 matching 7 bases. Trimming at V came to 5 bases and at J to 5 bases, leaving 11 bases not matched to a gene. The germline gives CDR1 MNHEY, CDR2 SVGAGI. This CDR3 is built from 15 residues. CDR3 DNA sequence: TGTGCCAGCAGTAAGCCCGCGGGGGTAGGCGAGACCCAGTACTTC. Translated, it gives CASSKPAGVGETQYF.

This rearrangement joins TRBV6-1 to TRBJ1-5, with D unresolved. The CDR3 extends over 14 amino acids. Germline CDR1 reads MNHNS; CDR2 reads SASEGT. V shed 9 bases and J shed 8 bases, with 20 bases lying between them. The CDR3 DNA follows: TGTGCCAGTGAATTGACGGGAGGCGCTAAGCCCCAGCATTTT. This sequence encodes CASELTGGAKPQHF.

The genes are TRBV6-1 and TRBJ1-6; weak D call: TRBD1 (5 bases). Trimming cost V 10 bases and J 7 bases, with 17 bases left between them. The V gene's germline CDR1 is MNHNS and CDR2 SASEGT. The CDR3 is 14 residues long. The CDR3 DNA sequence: TGTGCCAACGCCCGGGGAGGGACCAATTCACCCCTCCACTTT. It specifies CANARGGTNSPLHF.

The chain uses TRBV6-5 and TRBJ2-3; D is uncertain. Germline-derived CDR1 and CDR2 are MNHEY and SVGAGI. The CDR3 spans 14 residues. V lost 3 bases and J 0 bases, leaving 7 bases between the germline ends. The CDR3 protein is CASSYTESTDTQYF. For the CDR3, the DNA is TGTGCCAGCAGTTATACAGAGAGCACAGATACGCAGTATTTT.

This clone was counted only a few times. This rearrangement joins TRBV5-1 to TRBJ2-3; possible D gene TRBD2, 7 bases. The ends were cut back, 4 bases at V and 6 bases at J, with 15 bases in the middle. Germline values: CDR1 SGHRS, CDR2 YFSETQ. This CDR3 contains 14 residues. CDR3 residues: CASSLGGGADTQYF. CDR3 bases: TGCGCCAGCAGCCTGGGGGGGGGCGCGGATACGCAGTATTTT.